A selection of T cell receptor beta chains follows, all from one sample in a study of T-cell reconstitution after alpha-beta-depleted transplantation in children. TCRdb re-derived calls from the PCR reads in MiXCR, one entry per CDR3 protein. The sample records some 550,000 distinct CDR3 sequences, approximately 22% being singletons. The sequencing here drew on PBMCs, mostly from graft donor cells, taken 360 days after TCRalphabeta/CD19-depleted stem cell transplant. The receptors here all came from a boy under three years old who had a stem cell transplant for acute myeloid leukemia, so the T cells may come from the graft donor. Both conserved end residues are part of each CDR3. The D gene is left open where the match is weak. Only some rows state a clone size, as once, few, many or a class for expanded clones.

D gene: .
J gene: TRBJ1-5
clone size: many
V gene: TRBV15
CDR3 DNA: TGTGCCACCAGACGGGAGAGCAATCAGCCCCAGCATTTT
CDR3 protein: CATRRESNQPQHF

D gene: .
J gene: TRBJ1-1
clone size: many
V gene: TRBV29-1
CDR3 DNA: TGCAGCGTTGGGGGGATGAACACTGAAGCTTTCTTT
CDR3 protein: CSVGGMNTEAFF

D gene: TRBD1
J gene: TRBJ1-2
clone size: few
V gene: TRBV7-9
CDR3 DNA: TGTGCCAGCAGCTTTAGTGAAACCAGGGGGCGCGGCTACACCTTC
CDR3 protein: CASSFSETRGRGYTF

D gene: TRBD1
J gene: TRBJ2-5
clone size: .
V gene: TRBV7-3
CDR3 DNA: TGTGCCAGCAGCTCACAGGGGGCGCATGGAGAGACCCAGTACTTC
CDR3 protein: CASSSQGAHGETQYF

D gene: .
J gene: TRBJ2-7
clone size: many
V gene: TRBV4-3
CDR3 DNA: TGCGCCAGCAGCGCGGGACAGAACTACGAGCAGTACTTC
CDR3 protein: CASSAGQNYEQYF

D gene: .
J gene: TRBJ2-3
clone size: .
V gene: TRBV19
CDR3 DNA: TGTGCCAGTAGTATTTGGGGAGATACGCAGTATTTT
CDR3 protein: CASSIWGDTQYF

D gene: .
J gene: TRBJ1-2
clone size: many
V gene: TRBV18
CDR3 DNA: TGTGCCAGCGGGAGCGACGGCAACTATGGCTACACCTTC
CDR3 protein: CASGSDGNYGYTF

D gene: .
J gene: TRBJ1-2
clone size: once
V gene: TRBV12-3/TRBV12-4
CDR3 DNA: TGTGCCAGCAGTTTTTGGGGAGACTATGGCTACACCTTC
CDR3 protein: CASSFWGDYGYTF

D gene: .
J gene: TRBJ2-4
clone size: many
V gene: TRBV12-3/TRBV12-4
CDR3 DNA: TGTGCCAGCAGTTTAGCGCCGAAAAACATTCAGTACTTC
CDR3 protein: CASSLAPKNIQYF

D gene: .
J gene: TRBJ2-5
clone size: few
V gene: TRBV20-1
CDR3 DNA: TGCAGTGCTCCTGGACAGTTCCAAGAGACCCAGTACTTC
CDR3 protein: CSAPGQFQETQYF

D gene: TRBD2
J gene: TRBJ2-6
clone size: .
V gene: TRBV20-1
CDR3 DNA: TGCAGTGCCAATAGCGGGGCCTTCTCTGGGGCCAACGTCCTGACTTTC
CDR3 protein: CSANSGAFSGANVLTF

D gene: TRBD2
J gene: TRBJ2-1
clone size: many
V gene: TRBV4-1
CDR3 DNA: TGCGCCAGCAGCCAAGTAGCGGGGAGCGTGGATGAGCAGTTCTTC
CDR3 protein: CASSQVAGSVDEQFF

D gene: .
J gene: TRBJ1-1
clone size: many
V gene: TRBV29-1
CDR3 DNA: TGCAGCGTTGAAGCGTTCAGGACCGAGATTTGGACTCAGAACACTGAAGCTTTCTTT
CDR3 protein: CSVEAFRTEIWTQNTEAFF

D gene: .
J gene: TRBJ2-1
clone size: .
V gene: TRBV29-1
CDR3 DNA: TGCAGCGTGGAGGGGGCGGGTGAGCAGTTCTTC
CDR3 protein: CSVEGAGEQFF

D gene: TRBD1
J gene: TRBJ2-3
clone size: few
V gene: TRBV20-1
CDR3 DNA: TGCAGTGCTAGAGATCTGGGACAGGGTGGACCTAGCACAGATACGCAGTATTTT
CDR3 protein: CSARDLGQGGPSTDTQYF

D gene: TRBD1
J gene: TRBJ1-2
clone size: few
V gene: TRBV7-2
CDR3 DNA: TGTGCCAGCAGCTACGGGACAGAGGGCCCCACCTTC
CDR3 protein: CASSYGTEGPTF

D gene: .
J gene: TRBJ1-1
clone size: .
V gene: TRBV28
CDR3 DNA: TGTGCCAGCGGTATACCTGAAGCTTTCTTT
CDR3 protein: CASGIPEAFF

D gene: TRBD2
J gene: TRBJ2-1
clone size: few
V gene: TRBV15
CDR3 DNA: TGTGCCACCAGCAGAGATGTCACTAGCGGATCCTACAATGAGCAGTTCTTC
CDR3 protein: CATSRDVTSGSYNEQFF

D gene: TRBD1
J gene: TRBJ2-5
clone size: .
V gene: TRBV6-1
CDR3 DNA: TGTGCCAGCAGTACCACTATTTTGGACAGGGGGGAGACCCAGTACTTC
CDR3 protein: CASSTTILDRGETQYF

D gene: .
J gene: TRBJ2-7
clone size: many
V gene: TRBV24-1
CDR3 DNA: TGTGCCACCAGCTCCCCCCGCGACGGATCCTACGAGCAGTACTTC
CDR3 protein: CATSSPRDGSYEQYF

D gene: .
J gene: TRBJ2-3
clone size: many
V gene: TRBV5-1
CDR3 DNA: TGCGCCAGCAGCTTGAATCCCCCGGACAGCACAGATACGCAGTATTTT
CDR3 protein: CASSLNPPDSTDTQYF

D gene: TRBD2
J gene: TRBJ2-3
clone size: .
V gene: TRBV7-2
CDR3 DNA: TGTGCCAGCAGCCGGAGAGTTGGCGGGGGGGTCGCAGATACGCAGTATTTT
CDR3 protein: CASSRRVGGGVADTQYF

D gene: .
J gene: TRBJ2-5
clone size: few
V gene: TRBV6-5
CDR3 DNA: TGTGCCAGCAGTTACTGGGTAGGGGAGACCCAGTACTTC
CDR3 protein: CASSYWVGETQYF

D gene: .
J gene: TRBJ2-7
clone size: few
V gene: TRBV12-3/TRBV12-4
CDR3 DNA: TGTGCCAGCAGTTTGGGACACCTCTCCTACGAGCAGTACTTC
CDR3 protein: CASSLGHLSYEQYF

D gene: TRBD2
J gene: TRBJ2-2
clone size: .
V gene: TRBV27
CDR3 DNA: TGTGCCAGCAGTCCCCGACTAGCGGCGAACACCGGGGAGCTGTTTTTT
CDR3 protein: CASSPRLAANTGELFF

D gene: .
J gene: TRBJ2-5
clone size: .
V gene: TRBV29-1
CDR3 DNA: TGCAGCGTTGAAGGTCTGGGGGGAGAGACCCAGTACTTC
CDR3 protein: CSVEGLGGETQYF

D gene: .
J gene: TRBJ1-2
clone size: .
V gene: TRBV12-3/TRBV12-4
CDR3 DNA: TGTGCCAGCAGTCCCCAGAGGCCAGCCACACGCCCCTATGGCTACACCTTC
CDR3 protein: CASSPQRPATRPYGYTF

D gene: TRBD1
J gene: TRBJ1-5
clone size: .
V gene: TRBV7-2
CDR3 DNA: TGTGCCAGCAGCCGGGGACAGGTTAGCAATCAGCCCCAGCATTTT
CDR3 protein: CASSRGQVSNQPQHF

D gene: TRBD1
J gene: TRBJ2-5
clone size: .
V gene: TRBV12-3/TRBV12-4
CDR3 DNA: TGTGCCAGCAGTTCTGGGACAGAAACTCAAGAGACCCAGTACTTC
CDR3 protein: CASSSGTETQETQYF

D gene: .
J gene: TRBJ1-5
clone size: .
V gene: TRBV2
CDR3 DNA: TGTGCCAGCAGTAACGGGGGAGCTAGCAATCAGCCCCAGCATTTT
CDR3 protein: CASSNGGASNQPQHF

D gene: .
J gene: TRBJ1-6
clone size: few
V gene: TRBV15
CDR3 DNA: TGTGCCACCAGTGTGGCCACCCTTTCACCCCTCCACTTT
CDR3 protein: CATSVATLSPLHF

D gene: TRBD2
J gene: TRBJ2-3
clone size: many
V gene: TRBV7-2
CDR3 DNA: TGTGCCAGCAGCTTCTCTAGCGGATCGCAGTATTTT
CDR3 protein: CASSFSSGSQYF

D gene: .
J gene: TRBJ1-1
clone size: .
V gene: TRBV28
CDR3 DNA: TGTGCCAGCAGTTTGGGGTTATCCACTGAAGCTTTCTTT
CDR3 protein: CASSLGLSTEAFF

D gene: TRBD1
J gene: TRBJ1-5
clone size: few
V gene: TRBV20-1
CDR3 DNA: TGCAGTGCTCTTTATGCCGGGACAGGGGGCATGGGCAATCAGCCCCAGCATTTT
CDR3 protein: CSALYAGTGGMGNQPQHF

D gene: .
J gene: TRBJ2-4
clone size: many
V gene: TRBV12-3/TRBV12-4
CDR3 DNA: TGTGCCAGCAGCCAGACTGGCGGAAACATTCAGTACTTC
CDR3 protein: CASSQTGGNIQYF

D gene: .
J gene: TRBJ2-5
clone size: many
V gene: TRBV3-1
CDR3 DNA: TGTGCCAGCAGCCGCGAAAGGCGAGAGACCCAGTACTTC
CDR3 protein: CASSRERRETQYF